The clone carrying this T cell receptor (beta chain) was recorded a few times. Antigen specificity is unknown. Though probably carrying unrecorded immune exposures, donors were nominally healthy at sampling. This sample is part of a study of cytomegalovirus exposure and HLA in healthy donors. Germline-derived CDR1 and CDR2 are MNHEY and SMNVEV (reference sequence). The CDR3 is made up of 14 amino acids. After removal of 6 bases from V and 2 bases from J, the junction contained 7 bases not matched to a gene. Study findings and constraints: Of the V segments, some could not be distinguished, including TRBV6-2 and TRBV6-3, and were excluded. Later analysis revealed greater clonal expansion in HLA-associated TCR beta chains than in equally common others. Researchers catalogued roughly 150 TCR beta chains as cytomegalovirus-associated.

Both 60 Vbeta primers and 13 Jbeta primers went into the PCR. The table came from immunoSEQ multiplex PCR; TCRdb's copy has only in-frame clones and leaves some out. The table shows about 170,000 clones, with 85% occurring only once. The clonotype was recovered from a boy aged 2 to 9 in good health and CMV-seronegative. The sample taken for sequencing was PBMCs. The chain uses TRBV27 and TRBJ2-7, with TRBD2 matching 7 bases. The CDR3 region has the DNA TGTGCCAGCAGGCCAGCGGGGATACCCTACGAGCAGTACTTC. As protein: CASRPAGIPYEQYF.